This passage covers 25 T cell receptor beta chains from one sample sequenced in a study of OX40 agonist ivuxolimab in advanced cancers. Clones were read by immunoSEQ multiplex PCR, and TCRdb kept only the in-frame ones, dropping some. The sample carries 95,000 to 100,000 clones, 85% to 95% recorded once. This specimen consisted of CD4+ or CD8+ T cells sorted from blood, obtained in a trial of the OX40 agonist ivuxolimab. The receptors were gathered from an adult with an advanced solid tumor such as melanoma, head and neck, liver or kidney cancer.

The chain is built from TRBV9 and TRBJ1-1; maybe TRBD1 (6 bases). Per the germline V gene, CDR1 is SGDLS and CDR2 is YYNGEE. The V end lost 1 base, the J end lost 4 bases, and 14 bases lay between the germline ends. This CDR3 spans 15 amino acids. The DNA of the CDR3 is TGTGCCAGCAGCGTACTGATCGGGGGGCCCACTGAAGCTTTCTTT. Translating gives CASSVLIGGPTEAFF.

The table lists this clone with a count of one. This rearrangement joins TRBV2 to TRBJ1-5; TRBD1 matches 9 bases. V was pared by 7 bases and J by 1 base, with 17 bases of the junction left unmatched. The length of the CDR3 is 19 residues. Germline-derived CDR1 and CDR2 are SNHLY and FYNNEI. The CDR3 DNA sequence: TGTGCCAGCACCAGGGAAAGGACAGGGGCGACGGGGAGCAATCAGCCCCAGCATTTT. Amino acid sequence: CASTRERTGATGSNQPQHF. The full variable domain, its missing parts supplied by reference TRBV2 and TRBJ1-5, is EPEVTQTPSHQVTQMGQEVILRCVPISNHLYFYWYRQILGQKVEFLVSFYNNEISEKSEIFDDQFSVERPDGSNFTLKIRSTKLEDSAMYFCASTRERTGATGSNQPQHFGDGTRLSIL.

The CDR3 here is CASSPRASGPTYNEQFF. DNA for the CDR3: TGTGCCAGCTCACCCCGAGCTAGCGGGCCGACCTACAATGAGCAGTTCTTC. The chain links TRBV18 to TRBJ2-1; TRBD2 aligns across 8 bases. Germline V lookup: CDR1 KGHSH, CDR2 LQKENI. The CDR3 contains 17 residues. The J segment lost 2 bases and the V segment lost 3 bases, leaving 9 bases of the junction unmatched.

The CDR3 here is CASSYSENQPQHF. The CDR3 DNA reads TGTGCCAGCAGCTATTCTGAAAATCAGCCCCAGCATTTT. The rearrangement joins TRBV6-6 to TRBJ1-5; no reliable D call. CDR1 MNHNY and CDR2 SVGAGI come from the germline V gene (reference sequence). This CDR3 contains 13 residues. Trimming removed 6 bases from V and 4 bases from J, with 10 bases in between.

This sequence joins TRBV6-5 and TRBJ1-2; D is unclear. The CDR3 has 13 residues. The V end lost 2 bases, the J end lost 3 bases, and 7 bases lay between the germline ends. Per the germline V gene, CDR1 is MNHEY and CDR2 is SVGAGI. In nucleotides, the CDR3 is TGTGCCAGCAGTTACGTAAGGGACTATGGCTACACCTTC. This codes for CASSYVRDYGYTF.

This chain joins TRBV6-5 and TRBJ1-2, with D maybe TRBD1 (5 bases). Germline loops: CDR1 MNHEY, CDR2 SVGAGI. Trimming removed 4 bases at V and 2 bases at J, with 14 bases between. This CDR3 spans 15 amino acids. The CDR3 coding sequence is TGTGCCAGCAGTTTCCCGGGACGGGGCAACTATGGCTACACCTTC. Encoded protein: CASSFPGRGNYGYTF.

The chain employs TRBV5-1 and TRBJ2-2; 7 nucleotides agree with TRBD1. This CDR3 is built from 15 residues. CDR1 is SGHRS and CDR2 is YFSETQ in the germline V gene. Trimming took 2 bases from V and 2 from J; bases not matched to a gene: 3. The DNA of the CDR3 is TGCGCCAGCAGCTTCGGGACAGCAAACACCGGGGAGCTGTTTTTT. Protein product: CASSFGTANTGELFF.

The V call is TRBV9, the J call TRBJ2-3, with D maybe TRBD2 (6 bases). The V gene's germline CDR1 is SGDLS and CDR2 YYNGEE. This CDR3 is built from 15 residues. Trimming took off 3 bases at V and 0 bases at J, with 11 bases between the two ends. The chain's CDR3 is CASSEGLRSTDTQYF. The DNA for the CDR3 is TGTGCCAGCAGCGAGGGACTTAGAAGCACAGATACGCAGTATTTT.

The V and J genes are TRBV6-1 and TRBJ1-2; the D gene is possibly TRBD1 (6 bases). The CDR3 is 15 residues long. Trimming removed 4 bases from V and 8 bases from J, with 20 bases in between. CDR1 MNHNS and CDR2 SASEGT come from the germline V gene. The CDR3 protein is CASSANVRGTGGYTF. The CDR3 DNA reads TGTGCCAGCAGTGCAAATGTCAGGGGTACGGGAGGCTACACCTTC.

V and J are TRBV10-3 and TRBJ2-1; TRBD2 matches 8 bases. The J segment lost 5 bases and the V segment lost 2 bases, leaving 5 bases of the junction unmatched. CDR1 is ENHRY and CDR2 is SYGVKD in the germline V gene. The CDR3 has 15 amino acids. In DNA, the CDR3 is TGTGCCATCAGTGAGATGGCGGGAGGAAACAATGAGCAGTTCTTC. It specifies CAISEMAGGNNEQFF.

This chain connects TRBV19 to TRBJ2-5; D is undetermined. Germline loops: CDR1 LNHDA, CDR2 SQIVND (reference sequence). The CDR3 totals 14 residues. Deletions cut 5 bases from V and 2 bases from J, with 12 bases between. Here the CDR3 reads CASSVNSLQETQYF. CDR3 bases: TGTGCCAGTAGTGTTAACAGTTTACAAGAGACCCAGTACTTC.

The gene calls are TRBV6-1 and TRBJ1-1; tentatively, D is TRBD1 (5 bases). Germline CDR1 reads MNHNS; CDR2 reads SASEGT. The CDR3 totals 13 residues. Trimming removed 5 bases from V and 1 base from J, with 8 bases in between. The CDR3 region has the DNA TGTGCCAGCAGTATCGACAGGAACACTGAAGCTTTCTTT. It codes for CASSIDRNTEAFF.

This chain uses TRBV6-5 with TRBJ1-1; D is ambiguous. The germline V gene encodes CDR1 MNHEY and CDR2 SVGAGI. Trimming took 8 bases from V and 5 from J, leaving 9 bases between them. The CDR3 runs to 11 residues. In DNA, the CDR3 is TGTGCCAGCCGTTCCCGTACTGAAGCTTTCTTT. It codes for CASRSRTEAFF.

The J gene is TRBJ1-5, the V gene TRBV6-6; D uncertain. CDR1 MNHNY and CDR2 SVGAGI come from the germline V gene (reference sequence). Trimming cost V 5 bases and J 0 bases, with 11 bases left between them. The CDR3 is made up of 15 amino acids. The CDR3 nucleotides are TGTGCCAGCAGTCCCTCAGGCTATAGCAATCAGCCCCAGCATTTT. Its translation: CASSPSGYSNQPQHF.

This sequence joins TRBV5-1 and TRBJ1-5; D is perhaps TRBD1 (6 bases). Germline V lookup: CDR1 SGHRS, CDR2 YFSETQ. Trimming pared 5 bases from V and 2 bases from J, leaving 11 bases between. This CDR3 has 14 amino acids. The CDR3 region is CASSRGGRNQPQHF. CDR3 sequence (DNA): TGCGCCAGCAGTCGAGGGGGACGCAATCAGCCCCAGCATTTT.

The chain carries TRBV10-3 and TRBJ1-1; no firm D call. V lost 4 bases and J lost 10, with 16 bases in between. Germline CDR1 ENHRY, CDR2 SYGVKD. The CDR3 is made up of 13 amino acids. The CDR3 DNA sequence: TGTGCCATCAGTGCAACTAGCGCTGTGGGAGCTTTCTTT. Amino acid sequence: CAISATSAVGAFF.

CDR3 amino acids: CASSLYLAGASDTQYF. The DNA of the CDR3 is TGTGCCAGCAGCCTGTACTTGGCGGGGGCAAGCGATACGCAGTATTTT. V and J are TRBV7-3 and TRBJ2-3; tentatively, D is TRBD2 (7 bases). The CDR3 is 16 residues long. The germline V and J ends were trimmed by 5 bases and 6 bases, with 21 bases remaining between them. Germline V gives CDR1 SGHTA, CDR2 FQGTGA. Full variable domain (remainder filled in from reference TRBV7-3 and TRBJ2-3): GAGVSQTPSNKVTEKGKYVELRCDPISGHTALYWYRQSLGQGPEFLIYFQGTGAADDSGLPNDRFFAVRPEGSVSTLKIQRTERGDSAVYLCASSLYLAGASDTQYFGPGTRLTVL.

This clone appeared once. The chain has TRBV6-6 and TRBJ1-5; no definite D call. With 2 bases removed from V and 9 bases from J, the gap between germline ends came to 8 bases. Germline assignment: CDR1 MNHNY and CDR2 SVGAGI (reference sequence). The CDR3 is 12 amino acids. The CDR3 spells CASSYGDRPQHF. The CDR3 bases are TGTGCCAGCAGTTACGGTGACCGGCCCCAGCATTTT.

The chain joins TRBV18 to TRBJ2-3, with 7 positions matching TRBD2. After removal of 10 bases from V and 5 bases from J, the junction contained 15 bases not matched to a gene. Germline CDR1 is KGHSH and CDR2 is LQKENI. The CDR3 covers 15 residues. CDR3 in DNA: TGTGCCACCTCCAAGATGAGCGGGGAGCGAGATACGCAGTATTTT. This codes for CATSKMSGERDTQYF.

In DNA form, the CDR3 reads TGTGCCAGCAGCTTGGTCCAAGAGACCCAGTACTTC. This codes for CASSLVQETQYF. V gene TRBV7-6 combines with J gene TRBJ2-5; D not certain. The CDR3 runs 12 residues. The V end lost 3 bases, the J end lost 1 base, and 3 bases lay between the germline ends. CDR1 and CDR2 (germline): SGHVS, FNYEAQ.

J is TRBJ1-6 and V is TRBV5-1; perhaps TRBD1 as D (5 bases). V was trimmed by 3 bases and J by 6 bases, leaving 10 bases between them. The germline V gene has CDR1 SGHRS and CDR2 YFSETQ. The CDR3 covers 14 residues. The DNA of the CDR3 is TGCGCCAGCAGCTACCTAGACAGTAATTCACCCCTCCACTTT. Protein sequence: CASSYLDSNSPLHF.

The V gene is TRBV12-5, the J gene TRBJ2-1, with D possibly being TRBD2 (5 bases). This CDR3 contains 17 residues. The V end lost 5 bases, the J end lost 0 bases, and 17 bases lay between the germline ends. Germline V lookup: CDR1 LGHNT, CDR2 FRNRAP. The CDR3 nucleotides are TGTGCTAGTGGTCTCTCCCTCGGGGTAACCTCCTACAATGAGCAGTTCTTC. It translates to CASGLSLGVTSYNEQFF.

The genes are TRBV9 and TRBJ2-3; D ambiguous. CDR1 and CDR2 from the germline V gene are SGDLS and YYNGEE. The V gene lost 5 bases and the J gene lost 4 bases, with 11 bases spanning the gap. The CDR3 loop spans 13 amino acids. The CDR3 loop reads CASSGSASDTQYF. The CDR3 DNA is TGTGCCAGCAGTGGATCGGCTTCAGATACGCAGTATTTT. Full variable domain (missing parts from reference TRBV9 and TRBJ2-3): DSGVTQTPKHLITATGQRVTLRCSPRSGDLSVYWYQQSLDQGLQFLIQYYNGEERAKGNILERFSAQQFPDLHSELNLSSLELGDSALYFCASSGSASDTQYFGPGTRLTVL.

The J gene is TRBJ2-3, the V gene TRBV5-6; TRBD2 agrees at 8 bases. With 2 bases clipped from V and 8 bases from J, the junction kept 1 base outside the gene matches. Germline V gene data show CDR1 as SGHDT and CDR2 as YYEEEE. This CDR3 comprises 12 residues. The CDR3 coding sequence is TGTGCCAGCAGCTTCCGGGGGGGTACGCAGTATTTT. Translating gives CASSFRGGTQYF.

The chain combines TRBV5-5 with TRBJ1-2; 9 bases fit TRBD1. This CDR3 has 15 residues. The ends lost 0 bases at V and 4 bases at J; junction bases unmatched: 4. Germline V gives CDR1 SGHKS, CDR2 YYEKEE (reference sequence). The CDR3 loop is CASSLAPTGGYGYTF. In nucleotides, the CDR3 is TGTGCCAGCAGCTTGGCCCCGACAGGGGGCTATGGCTACACCTTC.